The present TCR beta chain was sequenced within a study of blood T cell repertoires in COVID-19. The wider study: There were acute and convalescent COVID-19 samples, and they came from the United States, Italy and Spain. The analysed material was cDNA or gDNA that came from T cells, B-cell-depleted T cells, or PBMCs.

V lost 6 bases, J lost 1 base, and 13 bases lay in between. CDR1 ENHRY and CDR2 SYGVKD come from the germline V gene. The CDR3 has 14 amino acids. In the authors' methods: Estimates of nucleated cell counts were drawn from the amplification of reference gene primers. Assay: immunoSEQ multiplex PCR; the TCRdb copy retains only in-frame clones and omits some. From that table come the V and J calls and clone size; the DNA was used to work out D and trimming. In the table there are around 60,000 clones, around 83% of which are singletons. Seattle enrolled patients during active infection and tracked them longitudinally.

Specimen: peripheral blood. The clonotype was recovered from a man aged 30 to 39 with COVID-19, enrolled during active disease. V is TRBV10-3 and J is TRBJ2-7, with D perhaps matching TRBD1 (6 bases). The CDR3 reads CAISRDKGSYEQYF. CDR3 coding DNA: TGTGCCATCAGCAGGGACAAGGGGTCCTACGAGCAGTACTTC.